What follows describes a single TCR beta chain. Original analysis: How many nucleated cells were present was estimated from reference gene primer amplification. Sequenced by immunoSEQ multiplex PCR; TCRdb stores in-frame clones only, minus some. V, J and clone size derive from that table, while D and trimming were established from the DNA sequence. Of 110,000 or so clones listed, about 84% are singletons. Germline CDR1 SGHRS, CDR2 YFSETQ. This CDR3 is 14 amino acids long. Trimming removed 0 bases from V and 9 bases from J; junction bases left unmatched: 1. These data come from a study of blood T cell repertoires in COVID-19. Overall study: The United States, Italy and Spain provided the acute and convalescent COVID-19 samples. T cells, B-cell-depleted T cells, or PBMCs provided the cDNA or gDNA that served as material.

What was sequenced was peripheral blood. The TCR comes from a man in his forties or fifties with acute or convalescent COVID-19. The V and J genes are TRBV5-1 and TRBJ2-1; 12 bases agree with TRBD2. The chain's CDR3 is CASSLASGGVEQFF. In DNA form, the CDR3 reads TGCGCCAGCAGCTTGGCTAGCGGGGGGGTTGAGCAGTTCTTC. The variable domain in full, completed from reference TRBV5-1 and TRBJ2-1, reads KAGVTQTPRYLIKTRGQQVTLSCSPISGHRSVSWYQQTPGQGLQFLFEYFSETQRNKGNFPGRFSGRQFSNSRSEMNVSTLELGDSALYLCASSLASGGVEQFFGPGTRLTVL.